This T cell receptor beta chain came from a study of blood T cell repertoires in COVID-19. Turning to the study itself: T cells, B-cell-depleted T cells, or PBMCs supplied cDNA or gDNA.

Authors' methods: Using reference gene primer amplification, nucleated cell counts were estimated. Generated by immunoSEQ multiplex PCR, the TCRdb table keeps only in-frame clones and is missing some. V, J and clone size were drawn from that table, and D and trimming were deduced from the DNA. Counted here are under 250,000 clones, 80% to 85% occurring once; the ten biggest clones make up around 4.4%. Trimming removed 5 bases from V and 4 bases from J, with 21 bases in between. This CDR3 is built from 17 residues. CDR1 MNHEY and CDR2 SVGEGT come from the germline V gene. The source material was peripheral blood. The chain couples TRBV6-2 or TRBV6-3 to TRBJ1-5, with a possible D match to TRBD1 (6 bases). This TCR was sampled from a man between 45 and 60 years old with active or convalescent COVID-19. CDR3 bases: TGTGCCAGCAGTCCAATTCCTCTGACAGGCGGGAATCAGCCCCAGCATTTT. It translates to CASSPIPLTGGNQPQHF.